There are a few counts of the clone carrying this T cell receptor (beta chain). The data originate from a study of blood T cell repertoires in COVID-19. The table came from immunoSEQ multiplex PCR; TCRdb's copy has only in-frame clones and leaves some out. Altogether tens of thousands of clones are present, approximately 80% being singletons, with the ten largest covering over 15%. The specimen was peripheral blood. The TCR originated in a woman aged 80 or over with acute or convalescent COVID-19.

The CDR3 loop reads CASSLRGLGQPQHF. For the CDR3, the DNA is TGTGCCAGCAGCTTACGCGGACTAGGGCAGCCCCAGCATTTT. This rearrangement joins TRBV7-2 to TRBJ1-5; D is unclear. Germline lookup yields CDR1 SGHTA and CDR2 FQGNSA. With 2 bases removed from V and 7 bases from J, the gap between germline ends came to 12 bases. The CDR3 runs to 14 residues.